Listed below are T cell receptor beta chains from one sample, sequenced in a study of cytomegalovirus exposure and HLA in healthy donors. Repertoires were generated with immunoSEQ multiplex PCR, while TCRdb's copy carries only in-frame clones and drops some. The table has about 98,000 clones, around 70% seen once. The sequenced material came from PBMCs. The source of these receptors is a man aged 45 to 65 in good health and CMV-seronegative. The CDR3 runs from the conserved cysteine through the conserved F or W. The order of the fields is D gene, V gene, clone size, J gene, CDR3 DNA, CDR3 protein. D genes are given only for firm matches. Rows may omit the clone size; those that give it use once, few, many or a size class.

D: .
V: TRBV5-1
size: .
J: TRBJ2-6
DNA: TGCGCCAGCAGCTTGGGGCGGTCCTCTGGGGCCAACGTCCTGACTTTC
CDR3: CASSLGRSSGANVLTF

D: .
V: TRBV7-6
size: .
J: TRBJ1-1
DNA: TGTGCCAGCAGCTTAGCTGAAGGAGGGAAACCAAAAGCTTTCTTT
CDR3: CASSLAEGGKPKAFF

D: .
V: TRBV2
size: .
J: TRBJ1-4
DNA: TGTGCCAGCAGACGGGGACATTCTAATGAAAAACTGTTTTTT
CDR3: CASRRGHSNEKLFF

D: TRBD2
V: TRBV6-4
size: .
J: TRBJ2-1
DNA: TGTGCCAGCAGTGACTATAAGGCGGGGGGGATCTACAATGAGCAGTTCTTC
CDR3: CASSDYKAGGIYNEQFF

D: .
V: TRBV5-4
size: .
J: TRBJ2-1
DNA: TGTGCCAGCAGGCTACAGGGGGGGTACAATGAGCAGTTCTTC
CDR3: CASRLQGGYNEQFF

D: .
V: TRBV7-9
size: .
J: TRBJ1-4
DNA: TGTGCCAGCAGCTTATGGGGGGATGTGGGCGAAAAACTGTTTTTT
CDR3: CASSLWGDVGEKLFF

D: TRBD2
V: TRBV27
size: .
J: TRBJ2-7
DNA: TGTGCCAGCAGTTTAGGCGGGGGCTACGAGCAGTACTTC
CDR3: CASSLGGGYEQYF

D: .
V: TRBV23-1
size: once
J: TRBJ2-7
DNA: TGCGCCAGCAGTCGTGAATTGGAGGGCGAGGCCTACGAGCAGTACTTC
CDR3: CASSRELEGEAYEQYF

D: .
V: TRBV5-1
size: few
J: TRBJ2-1
DNA: TGCGCCAGCAGCTTCCCCCTAGCTAGGTTTAGAAATGAGCAGTTCTTC
CDR3: CASSFPLARFRNEQFF

D: .
V: TRBV5-1
size: .
J: TRBJ2-3
DNA: TGCGCCAGCAGCTTGGCAGGGGCCCCCACAGATACGCAGTATTTT
CDR3: CASSLAGAPTDTQYF

D: TRBD2
V: TRBV18
size: few
J: TRBJ2-7
DNA: TGTGCCAGCTCACCACCGGGGACTAGCTCCTACGAGCAGTACTTC
CDR3: CASSPPGTSSYEQYF

D: .
V: TRBV4-1
size: .
J: TRBJ1-2
DNA: TGCGCCAGCAGCCAAGACAGGCCCTATGGCTACACCTTC
CDR3: CASSQDRPYGYTF

D: TRBD2
V: TRBV5-5
size: .
J: TRBJ2-7
DNA: TGTGCCAGCAGCCCTGTTGCGGGAGGTGGCGAGCAGTACTTC
CDR3: CASSPVAGGGEQYF

D: .
V: TRBV5-1
size: few
J: TRBJ1-2
DNA: TGCGCCAGCAGCCGGGGGGCAGGGGACTATGGCTACACCTTC
CDR3: CASSRGAGDYGYTF

D: .
V: TRBV28
size: .
J: TRBJ1-5
DNA: TGTGCCAGCAGTCTCCTCAATCAGCCCCAGCATTTT
CDR3: CASSLLNQPQHF

D: .
V: TRBV4-3
size: .
J: TRBJ1-5
DNA: TGCGCCAGCAGCCAAGCGCGGTGGCGTCAGCCCCAGCATTTT
CDR3: CASSQARWRQPQHF

D: TRBD1
V: TRBV2
size: .
J: TRBJ1-2
DNA: TGTGCCAGCAGTGTCGGACAGGGATTGGGGCATGGCTACACCTTC
CDR3: CASSVGQGLGHGYTF